This T cell receptor beta chain was recovered during a study of Tregs in tolerant kidney transplant recipients. Study information: Mixed chimerism was transient after nonmyeloablative marrow transplants from related graft donors. Study-level points and caveats: Some patients' samples used different primers over time, so nucleotide sequences weren't comparable.

Germline values: CDR1 ENHRY, CDR2 SYGVKD. This CDR3 region has 15 residues. The junction had 9 bases not matched to a gene; V was cut back by 10 bases and J by 6 bases. Assay: immunoSEQ multiplex PCR; the TCRdb copy retains only in-frame clones and omits some. The table has 98,000 or so clones, 90% seen once. As regards this clone: Its target is unknown.

The chain employs TRBV10-3 and TRBJ2-2, with 12 nucleotides matching TRBD2. The source was CD4+ T cells from blood, collected before the transplant. This TCR came from a human donor who received a combined kidney and bone marrow transplant. CDR3 protein: CATREASGGAGELFF. CDR3 coding DNA: TGTGCCACCAGGGAGGCTAGCGGGGGGGCCGGGGAGCTGTTTTTT.